This T cell receptor (beta chain) was sequenced in a study of human T cells and chemical hapten exposure (dated by TCRdb to the early 2020s). Describing the broader study: For sensitization, 2% DPC in acetone was applied to a 2 cm by 2 cm area of upper inner arm skin. Weekly therapeutic DPC doses were additionally applied to the scalp of patients throughout the roughly 23-week study period. Patch tests used Finn chambers with 0.01% DPC on the upper back, scored after 6 days by International Contact Dermatitis Research Group standards. The mostly female patient cohort included alopecia areata with under or over 50% scalp involvement, alopecia totalis and alopecia universalis. Libraries were pooled for sequencing, and variation in per-sample TCR yields was attributed mainly to small differences in library volumes within the pool. Peripheral blood TCR repertoire changes were tracked in vivo in alopecia patients during primary and secondary sensitization to the hapten diphenylcyclopropenone (DPC). Blood was sampled from patients pre-sensitization (week 0) and at 2, 6 and about 24 weeks after DPC sensitization. About 28 alopecia patients gave blood for TCR sequencing at one to four time points (pre-sensitization, 2, 6 and 24 weeks). Points the paper makes about the study in general: After repeated subsampling, changes were observed in the strength of the expansion versus patch-test correlation and in the threshold at which the correlation became significant. Expanded TCRs formed significantly more large CDR3 similarity clusters than pre-sensitization or healthy control sets, consistent with antigen-driven responses. A positive correlation was found between the number of PT1 expanded TCRs and patch test score, with significance reached at thresholds 8, 16 and 32 but not 4. Alopecia, a presumed autoimmune disease, was present in all patients, so the immune response of the patients might differ from that of healthy individuals. DPC sensitization did not change the number of TCRs with a frequency above 1 in 1000, and there was no evidence of changes in global repertoire structure.

V is cut by 1 base and J by 4 bases, and the space between the germline ends is 9 bases. Its CDR3 holds 14 amino acids, cysteine through phenylalanine. Of all the DNA, just the CDR3 is kept, 42 bases in frame from base 1. From the germline V gene, CDR1 is SGHTA and CDR2 is FQGTGA. In regard to this clonotype: It has no known antigen specificity. No quality values exist for individual bases; no much larger clone is one base distant.

Libraries were prepared through RACE. Sequencing used a NextSeq 500. During library preparation, unique molecular identifiers were attached to individual cDNA molecules so that TCRs could be counted in a quantitative, reproducible way. For every blood RNA sample, sequencing covered both the TCR alpha and TCR beta chains. The original methods were these. Samples had a median of around 92,000 TCRs, with a range from roughly 23,224 to 700,000. The Decombinator software suite was used to annotate V, J and CDR3 in the TCR reads. To make PS versus PT1 abundance plots, every sample was subsampled to the same number of TCRs (28,000). TCRs were defined as expanded if absent before sensitization and observed at least eight times at the 2-week time point. TCRdb took the public reads, trimmed them with fastp at Q25, ran MiXCR for clone calling and kept in-frame beta chains. When rows share a CDR3 protein, they turn into one entry using the most common DNA and genes. TCRdb's processing, not the study's, gives the V and J calls here. Across this sample there are tens of thousands of distinct CDR3 sequences, with about 11% seen only once. Around 2.2% of the sample rests with the top ten.

The time point label on this specimen signifies: patch test 1, 2 weeks after DPC sensitization. The treatment or condition tag for this specimen amounts to: therapeutic diphenylcyclopropenone sensitization with weekly scalp DPC. At every patch-test visit, the blood draw took place before the patch test was put on. Patients were considered eligible if aged 18 to 70, diagnosed with alopecia and deemed suitable for DPC therapy, and patients were excluded if pregnant. Total RNA was extracted from unfractionated whole blood that had been collected in Tempus Blood RNA tubes. The source of this sequence is a man aged 35 to 55 with alopecia areata. Some clones in this sample may be carry-over from other donors' samples. This chain is built from TRBV7-3 and TRBJ2-3; there is no confident call for the D gene. Specimen: whole blood, collected in connection with sensitization to the hapten diphenylcyclopropenone (DPC). This receptor has the CDR3 CASSLNSIPDTQYF. At the DNA level, the sequence is TGTGCCAGCAGCTTAAACAGCATTCCAGATACGCAGTATTTT.